These 24 T cell receptor beta chains were all obtained from the same sample, sequenced in a study of blood T cell repertoires in COVID-19. Some clones are missing from TCRdb's copy, which holds only in-frame ones; the method was immunoSEQ multiplex PCR. The sample yields about 250,000 clones, 83% seen once. The sequencing sample was made of peripheral blood. These receptors were collected from a human donor in a cohort sampled during active COVID-19.

In its sample, this clone was seen a few times. The chain employs TRBV9 and TRBJ1-1; 8 nucleotides align to TRBD1. This CDR3 is 15 amino acids long. The germline CDR1 and CDR2 sequences are SGDLS and YYNGEE. Unmatched junction bases numbered 9, after V lost 4 bases and J lost 4 bases. The CDR3, as DNA: TGTGCCAGCAGCCCTTTCTCAACAGGGGGCACTGAAGCTTTCTTT. Translation gives CASSPFSTGGTEAFF.

The rearrangement links TRBV11-2 to TRBJ2-7; TRBD2 is a possible D gene (5 bases). The CDR3 totals 14 residues. Trimming removed 4 bases at V and 9 bases at J, with 19 bases between. Per the germline V gene, CDR1 is SGHAT and CDR2 is FQNNGV. In DNA form, the CDR3 reads TGTGCCAGCAGCTCCTCCGGGCCACGGAGCGGGCAGTACTTC. Amino acid sequence: CASSSSGPRSGQYF.

This clone was counted a few times. The genes are TRBV9 and TRBJ2-5; maybe TRBD1 (5 bases). Between the trimmed V and J ends, which lost 3 bases and 1 base, there was a span of 7 bases. The CDR3 runs to 13 residues. Looked up from germline, CDR1 is SGDLS and CDR2 is YYNGEE. The CDR3 region is CASSATVQETQYF. In DNA, the CDR3 is TGTGCCAGCAGCGCGACAGTCCAAGAGACCCAGTACTTC.

The rearrangement links TRBV10-2 to TRBJ2-2, with D possibly matching TRBD2 (5 bases). CDR3 length: 15 amino acids. CDR1 is WSHSY, CDR2 SAAADI, per germline. Trimming stripped 8 bases from V and 5 bases from J, with 18 bases between. The CDR3 here is CASARLRVGTGELFF. The CDR3 region has the DNA TGCGCCAGCGCAAGGTTGAGGGTGGGGACCGGGGAGCTGTTTTTT.

The J gene is TRBJ1-2, the V gene TRBV12-5, with no clear D. This CDR3 spans 11 amino acids. V gave up 2 bases and J gave up 10 bases, with 8 bases separating them. Germline CDR1 is LGHNT and CDR2 is FRNRAP. The DNA for the CDR3 is TGTGCTAGTGGTTTGCGGGGAGACTACACCTTC. This sequence encodes CASGLRGDYTF.

V usage is TRBV7-9 and J usage is TRBJ2-7; TRBD1 is a possible D gene (5 bases). Trimming pared 8 bases from V and 2 bases from J, leaving 16 bases between. The CDR3 has 14 amino acids. CDR1 and CDR2 (germline): SEHNR, FQNEAQ (reference sequence). The CDR3, as DNA: TGTGCCAGCGGGCCTAACAGGTATCCCTACGAGCAGTACTTC. It codes for CASGPNRYPYEQYF. The complete variable domain, with remaining parts taken from reference TRBV7-9 and TRBJ2-7, reads DTGVSQNPRHKITKRGQNVTFRCDPISEHNRLYWYRQTLGQGPEFLTYFQNEAQLEKSRLLSDRFSAERPKGSFSTLEIQRTEQGDSAMYLCASGPNRYPYEQYFGPGTRLTVT.

This sequence joins TRBV5-4 and TRBJ2-2, with 8 bases fitting TRBD2. The CDR3 has 16 amino acids. The germline CDR1 and CDR2 sequences are SGHNT and YYREEE (reference sequence). The V gene end was trimmed by 3 bases and the J gene end by 4 bases; junction bases not matched to a gene: 8. The CDR3 coding sequence is TGTGCCAGCAGCTCCCTTACTAGCGGCTCCACCGGGGAGCTGTTTTTT. Translating it yields CASSSLTSGSTGELFF.

This chain uses TRBV4-1 with TRBJ1-5; possibly TRBD1 for D (6 bases). The CDR3 loop spans 17 amino acids. V was trimmed by 0 bases and J by 0 bases, leaving 12 bases between them. In germline, CDR1 is MGHRA, CDR2 YSYEKL. CDR3 coding DNA: TGCGCCAGCAGCCAAGAGTTGGGGGCCAATAGCAATCAGCCCCAGCATTTT. Amino acids: CASSQELGANSNQPQHF.

The chain links TRBV14 to TRBJ1-1, with a tentative D call TRBD1 (5 bases). The germline gives CDR1 SGHDN, CDR2 FVKESK. The ends were cut back, 4 bases at V and 6 bases at J, with 12 bases in the middle. The CDR3 is 13 amino acids. The CDR3 coding sequence is TGTGCCAGCAGCCCGAATTGGGGGGCTGAAGCTTTCTTT. This translates into CASSPNWGAEAFF. The whole variable domain, filled in from reference TRBV14 and TRBJ1-1, reads EAGVTQFPSHSVIEKGQTVTLRCDPISGHDNLYWYRRVMGKEIKFLLHFVKESKQDESGMPNNRFLAERTGGTYSTLKVQPAELEDSGVYFCASSPNWGAEAFFGQGTRLTVV.

In DNA form, the CDR3 reads TGCGCCAGCAGCTTGGACCCGAACAGGGCACACAAAGAGACCCAGTACTTC. This sequence encodes CASSLDPNRAHKETQYF. This chain joins TRBV5-1 and TRBJ2-5, with D possibly TRBD1 on 6 matching bases. The CDR3 covers 17 residues. Trimming took 0 bases from V and 3 from J, leaving 18 bases between them. Germline V gene lookup returns CDR1 SGHRS and CDR2 YFSETQ.

The CDR3 spells CASSLVGVDSNQPQHF. The CDR3 bases are TGTGCCAGCAGCTTAGTAGGGGTCGACAGCAATCAGCCCCAGCATTTT. The rearrangement uses TRBV7-2 and TRBJ1-5; a possible D gene is TRBD1 (5 bases). CDR1 is SGHTA and CDR2 is FQGNSA in the germline V gene. V was shortened by 1 base and J by 1 base, with 11 bases between the two germline ends. The CDR3 is made up of 16 amino acids. The full variable domain, its missing parts supplied by reference TRBV7-2 and TRBJ1-5, is GAGVSQSPSNKVTEKGKDVELRCDPISGHTALYWYRQSLGQGLEFLIYFQGNSAPDKSGLPSDRFSAERTGGSVSTLTIQRTQQEDSAVYLCASSLVGVDSNQPQHFGDGTRLSIL.

The rearrangement joins TRBV28 to TRBJ1-6; no reliable D call. The CDR3 is 16 amino acids. The V end was cut by 3 bases, the J end by 8 bases, with 17 bases between. CDR1 and CDR2 from the germline V gene are MDHEN and SYDVKM. The CDR3 sequence: CASSFSGIGRDSPLHF. The DNA for the CDR3 is TGTGCCAGCAGTTTTTCCGGGATCGGAAGGGATTCACCCCTCCACTTT.

The V call is TRBV6-5, the J call TRBJ2-7, with 7 bases identical to TRBD1. The V and J ends lost 10 bases and 2 bases, in that order; junction bases with no gene match: 8. The CDR3 extends over 13 amino acids. CDR1 and CDR2 from the germline V gene are MNHEY and SVGAGI. The DNA of the CDR3 is TGTGCCACCCTGGGGACAGCTACCTACGAGCAGTACTTC. Amino acid sequence: CATLGTATYEQYF.

The chain combines TRBV27 with TRBJ1-6; TRBD1 agrees at 9 bases. From germline, CDR1 is MNHEY and CDR2 SMNVEV (reference sequence). V shed 8 bases, J shed 6 bases, and the junction held 5 bases outside the gene matches. The CDR3 spans 14 residues. This chain's CDR3 is CASGYRGLNSPLHF. DNA of the CDR3: TGTGCCAGCGGATACAGGGGGCTTAATTCACCCCTCCACTTT.

The CDR3 DNA is TGTGCCAGCAGACCTACAGGGTTGTATCAGCCCCAGCATTTT. This translates into CASRPTGLYQPQHF. J is TRBJ1-5 and V is TRBV28, with a weak D call TRBD1 (6 bases). Per germline, CDR1 MDHEN and CDR2 SYDVKM. V gave up 6 bases and J gave up 5 bases, with 14 bases separating them. CDR3 length: 14 amino acids. The entire variable domain, with the rest obtained from reference TRBV28 and TRBJ1-5, is as follows: DVKVTQSSRYLVKRTGEKVFLECVQDMDHENMFWYRQDPGLGLRLIYFSYDVKMKEKGDIPEGYSVSREKKERFSLILESASTNQTSMYLCASRPTGLYQPQHFGDGTRLSIL.

This chain links TRBV18 with TRBJ2-7; 12 positions match TRBD1. CDR3 length: 18 amino acids. The J segment lost 1 base and the V segment lost 4 bases, leaving 11 bases of the junction unmatched. Germline-derived CDR1 and CDR2 are KGHSH and LQKENI. The CDR3 protein is CASSRTGTGGGMSYEQYF. The DNA of the CDR3 is TGTGCCAGCTCACGGACCGGGACAGGGGGCGGAATGTCCTACGAGCAGTACTTC. The entire variable domain, with the rest obtained from reference TRBV18 and TRBJ2-7, is as follows: NAGVMQNPRHLVRRRGQEARLRCSPMKGHSHVYWYRQLPEEGLKFMVYLQKENIIDESGMPKERFSAEFPKEGPSILRIQQVVRGDSAAYFCASSRTGTGGGMSYEQYFGPGTRLTVT.

This chain connects TRBV30 to TRBJ1-4, with D maybe TRBD1 (6 bases). This CDR3 region has 13 residues. CDR1 is GTSNPN, CDR2 SVGIG, per germline (reference sequence). V lost 7 bases and J 5 bases, leaving 14 bases between the germline ends. The CDR3 DNA reads TGTGCCTCCCACGGACAGTACAATGAAAAACTGTTTTTT. Translation gives CASHGQYNEKLFF.

V gene TRBV4-2 combines with J gene TRBJ2-5; weak D call: TRBD1 (6 bases). CDR1 LGHNA and CDR2 YNFKEQ come from the germline V gene. The CDR3 covers 15 residues. The V end was cut by 3 bases, the J end by 4 bases, with 15 bases between. Written as DNA, the CDR3 is TGTGCCAGCAGCCAGGCCGATCGGGACATAGAGACCCAGTACTTC. Amino acids: CASSQADRDIETQYF.

A single count supports this clone. The gene calls are TRBV11-2 and TRBJ2-5; 14 nucleotides align to TRBD2. V lost 5 bases to trimming and J lost 1 base; unmatched junction nucleotides: 3. This CDR3 contains 16 residues. Germline CDR1 is SGHAT and CDR2 is FQNNGV. In DNA form, the CDR3 reads TGTGCCAGCAGCCCAGGACTAGCGGGGGGCCAAGAGACCCAGTACTTC. It yields the protein CASSPGLAGGQETQYF.

The rearrangement joins TRBV7-6 to TRBJ2-7; TRBD1 matches at 9 bases. CDR1 and CDR2 (germline): SGHVS, FNYEAQ. CDR3 length: 16 amino acids. The V and J ends lost 5 bases and 5 bases, in that order; junction bases with no gene match: 13. CDR3 DNA: TGTGCCAGCAGCCTATACTCCGGGACAGGGTGGAACGAGCAGTACTTC. The encoded protein is CASSLYSGTGWNEQYF.

This chain joins TRBV5-1 and TRBJ2-3, with 12 nucleotides matching TRBD2. The CDR3 extends over 15 amino acids. The V gene end was trimmed by 4 bases and the J gene end by 5 bases; junction bases not matched to a gene: 5. CDR1 is SGHRS, CDR2 YFSETQ, per germline. CDR3 in DNA: TGCGCCAGCAGCCTCCGGACTAGCGGGATAGATACGCAGTATTTT. Translating it yields CASSLRTSGIDTQYF.

V usage is TRBV10-2 and J usage is TRBJ2-3, with no clear D. V gave up 2 bases and J gave up 1 base, with 13 bases separating them. CDR1 and CDR2 from the germline V gene are WSHSY and SAAADI. The length of the CDR3 is 16 residues. The CDR3 protein is CASSEGLSIGTDTQYF. The CDR3 DNA sequence: TGCGCCAGCAGTGAGGGTCTAAGCATTGGCACAGATACGCAGTATTTT.

The chain carries TRBV30 and TRBJ1-2; no definite D call. The V end was cut by 3 bases, the J end by 6 bases, with 11 bases between. The CDR3 has 12 residues. From germline, CDR1 is GTSNPN and CDR2 SVGIG (reference sequence). The CDR3 here is CAWSRGVDGYTF. The CDR3 bases are TGTGCCTGGAGCCGGGGTGTAGATGGCTACACCTTC. Combining the CDR3 with reference TRBV30 and TRBJ1-2 gives the whole variable domain SQTIHQWPATLVQPVGSPLSLECTVEGTSNPNLYWYRQAAGRGLQLLFYSVGIGQISSEVPQNLSASRPQDRQFILSSKKLLLSDSGFYLCAWSRGVDGYTFGSGTRLTVV.

This chain links TRBV5-4 with TRBJ2-5; D is perhaps TRBD2 (6 bases). Germline V gene data show CDR1 as SGHNT and CDR2 as YYREEE (reference sequence). Between the trimmed V and J ends, which lost 4 bases and 2 bases, there was a span of 15 bases. This CDR3 is 15 amino acids long. The CDR3 loop is CASSRGGLLQETQYF. CDR3 DNA: TGTGCCAGCAGCAGGGGAGGACTATTACAAGAGACCCAGTACTTC.